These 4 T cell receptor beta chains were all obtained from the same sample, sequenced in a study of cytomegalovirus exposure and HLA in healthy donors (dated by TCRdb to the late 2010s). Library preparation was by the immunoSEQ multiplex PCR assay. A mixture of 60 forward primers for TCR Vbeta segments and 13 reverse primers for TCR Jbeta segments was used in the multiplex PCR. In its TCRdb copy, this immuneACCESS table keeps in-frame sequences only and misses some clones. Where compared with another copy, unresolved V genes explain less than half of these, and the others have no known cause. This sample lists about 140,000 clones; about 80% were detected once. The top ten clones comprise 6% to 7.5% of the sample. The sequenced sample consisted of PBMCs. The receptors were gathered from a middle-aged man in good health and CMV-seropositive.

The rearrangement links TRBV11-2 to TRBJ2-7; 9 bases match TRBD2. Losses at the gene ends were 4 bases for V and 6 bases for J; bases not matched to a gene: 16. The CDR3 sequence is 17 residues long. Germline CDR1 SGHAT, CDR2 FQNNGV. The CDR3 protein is CASSSQMRREGRGEQYF. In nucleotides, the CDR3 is TGTGCCAGCAGCTCGCAGATGCGGCGGGAGGGCCGAGGCGAGCAGTACTTC.

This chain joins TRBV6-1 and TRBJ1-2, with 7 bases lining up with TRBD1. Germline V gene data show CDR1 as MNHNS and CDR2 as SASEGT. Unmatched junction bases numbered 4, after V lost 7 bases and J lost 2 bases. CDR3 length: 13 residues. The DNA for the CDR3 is TGTGCCAGCACCCCGACAGGGAACTATGGCTACACCTTC. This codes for CASTPTGNYGYTF.

CDR3 region: CASSFSGRAYEQYF. As DNA, the CDR3 is TGTGCCAGCAGCTTTAGCGGGAGGGCCTACGAGCAGTACTTC. V is TRBV11-2 and J is TRBJ2-7; TRBD2 aligns across 11 bases. This CDR3 is built from 14 residues. Germline assignment: CDR1 SGHAT and CDR2 FQNNGV. V trimming: 3 bases; J trimming: 2 bases; junction bases outside the gene matches: 0.

The DNA for the CDR3 is TGTGCCAGCAGTTACGCCGGGGGGTCCCTGGGAGCTTTCTTT. It is translated as CASSYAGGSLGAFF. The J gene is TRBJ1-1, the V gene TRBV6-5, with D possibly TRBD1 on 5 matching bases. This CDR3 region has 14 residues. Germline V gene data show CDR1 as MNHEY and CDR2 as SVGAGI. V gave up 2 bases and J gave up 10 bases, with 17 bases separating them.